This is a list of T cell receptor beta chains from one sample in a study of blood T cell repertoires in COVID-19. The method was immunoSEQ multiplex PCR; TCRdb's version includes in-frame clones alone and lacks a portion of them. The sample has tens of thousands of clones, approximately 78% seen once; the top ten hold over 9.5%. Sequencing input: peripheral blood. These receptors were obtained from a man aged 80 or over with acute or convalescent COVID-19. Each CDR3 is given with its conserved first and last residue. Fields, in order: CDR3 length, clone size, V gene, J gene, D gene, CDR3 DNA, CDR3 protein. A D gene is named only where the DNA matches it firmly. Size is stated for part of the rows, as once, few or many counts, or as a class when the clone is expanded.

len: 14; abundance: .; v_gene: TRBV27; j_gene: TRBJ1-5; d_gene: .; CDR3nt: TGTGCCAGCAGGCCCCCGGGGAGCAATCAGCCCCAGCATTTT; CDR3aa: CASRPPGSNQPQHF
len: 13; abundance: few; v_gene: TRBV11-2; j_gene: TRBJ1-1; d_gene: TRBD1; CDR3nt: TGTGCCAGCAGTAGAGACAGGGAGGACGAAGCTTTCTTT; CDR3aa: CASSRDREDEAFF
len: 15; abundance: .; v_gene: TRBV24-1; j_gene: TRBJ2-1; d_gene: .; CDR3nt: TGTGCCACCAGTGATCCTATTCACCCGATCAATGAGCAGTTCTTC; CDR3aa: CATSDPIHPINEQFF
len: 15; abundance: .; v_gene: TRBV24-1; j_gene: TRBJ2-2; d_gene: TRBD2; CDR3nt: TGTGCCACCAGTGATTCCGGGACTAATTTCGGGGAGCTGTTTTTT; CDR3aa: CATSDSGTNFGELFF
len: 10; abundance: .; v_gene: TRBV20-1; j_gene: TRBJ1-2; d_gene: .; CDR3nt: TGCAGTGCTCCAGGGTCCGGCTACACCTTC; CDR3aa: CSAPGSGYTF
len: 14; abundance: .; v_gene: TRBV28; j_gene: TRBJ1-2; d_gene: TRBD1; CDR3nt: TGTGCCAGCAGCTATAAGACAGGGGTCGCTGGCTACACCTTC; CDR3aa: CASSYKTGVAGYTF
len: 14; abundance: .; v_gene: TRBV10-2; j_gene: TRBJ2-7; d_gene: TRBD1; CDR3nt: TGCGCCAGCAGCCTGGCAGGGGGCGTCGACGAGCAGTACTTC; CDR3aa: CASSLAGGVDEQYF
len: 13; abundance: .; v_gene: TRBV19; j_gene: TRBJ1-2; d_gene: TRBD1; CDR3nt: TGTGCCAGCCGGGACAGGGGTACCTATGGCTACACCTTC; CDR3aa: CASRDRGTYGYTF
len: 15; abundance: .; v_gene: TRBV6-5; j_gene: TRBJ2-5; d_gene: TRBD1; CDR3nt: TGTGCCAGCAGTCTCCTCGGGACAGGGGGAGAGACCCAGTACTTC; CDR3aa: CASSLLGTGGETQYF
len: 13; abundance: .; v_gene: TRBV5-4; j_gene: TRBJ1-1; d_gene: .; CDR3nt: TGTGCCAGCAGCTTGTCGGGGGACACTGAAGCTTTCTTT; CDR3aa: CASSLSGDTEAFF
len: 15; abundance: .; v_gene: TRBV2; j_gene: TRBJ2-5; d_gene: TRBD1; CDR3nt: TGTGCCAGCAGACCCACAGGGGTATCGCAAGAGACCCAGTACTTC; CDR3aa: CASRPTGVSQETQYF
len: 14; abundance: .; v_gene: TRBV9; j_gene: TRBJ1-5; d_gene: .; CDR3nt: TGTGCCAGCAGCGTAGACGCGAGCAATCAGCCCCAGCATTTT; CDR3aa: CASSVDASNQPQHF
len: 15; abundance: .; v_gene: TRBV28; j_gene: TRBJ1-5; d_gene: .; CDR3nt: TGTGCCAGCAGTTTCGAAACAGGGCGCCCTCAGCCCCAGCATTTT; CDR3aa: CASSFETGRPQPQHF
len: 14; abundance: .; v_gene: TRBV4-2; j_gene: TRBJ1-5; d_gene: TRBD1; CDR3nt: TGTGCCAGCAGCCCGGGACAGCCAAATCAGCCCCAGCATTTT; CDR3aa: CASSPGQPNQPQHF
len: 18; abundance: .; v_gene: TRBV19; j_gene: TRBJ2-3; d_gene: TRBD2; CDR3nt: TGTGCCAGTAGTATTAATTGGCTAGCGGGAGCGGATACAGATACGCAGTATTTT; CDR3aa: CASSINWLAGADTDTQYF
len: 16; abundance: .; v_gene: TRBV5-1; j_gene: TRBJ1-1; d_gene: .; CDR3nt: TGCGCCAGCAGCTTCAAACAGGGTGGTAGGAACACTGAAGCTTTCTTT; CDR3aa: CASSFKQGGRNTEAFF
len: 12; abundance: .; v_gene: TRBV5-6; j_gene: TRBJ2-1; d_gene: .; CDR3nt: TGTGCCAGCAGTCGTCCAGGGAATGAGCAGTTCTTC; CDR3aa: CASSRPGNEQFF
len: 15; abundance: .; v_gene: TRBV5-1; j_gene: TRBJ1-1; d_gene: TRBD1; CDR3nt: TGCGCCAGCAGCTTGGTAGGACAGGGGGCTACTGAAGCTTTCTTT; CDR3aa: CASSLVGQGATEAFF
len: 15; abundance: .; v_gene: TRBV5-5; j_gene: TRBJ2-3; d_gene: .; CDR3nt: TGTGCCAGCAGCTTTGAGGGTTCCACCACAGATACGCAGTATTTT; CDR3aa: CASSFEGSTTDTQYF
len: 12; abundance: .; v_gene: TRBV5-1; j_gene: TRBJ2-3; d_gene: .; CDR3nt: TGCGCCAGCAGCTTACCGGGAGATACGCAGTATTTT; CDR3aa: CASSLPGDTQYF
len: 13; abundance: .; v_gene: TRBV7-2; j_gene: TRBJ2-1; d_gene: TRBD2; CDR3nt: TGTGCCAGCAGTTATGGACTAGCCAATGAGCAGTTCTTC; CDR3aa: CASSYGLANEQFF
len: 14; abundance: .; v_gene: TRBV4-2; j_gene: TRBJ2-7; d_gene: .; CDR3nt: TGTGCCAGCAGCCAGTCGGTAGCGGCCTACGAGCAGTACTTC; CDR3aa: CASSQSVAAYEQYF
len: 16; abundance: .; v_gene: TRBV5-8; j_gene: TRBJ2-1; d_gene: .; CDR3nt: TGTGCCAGCAGTTTGAGGCCAGCGGTCGCCTACAATGAGCAGTTCTTC; CDR3aa: CASSLRPAVAYNEQFF
len: 15; abundance: .; v_gene: TRBV7-6; j_gene: TRBJ1-1; d_gene: .; CDR3nt: TGTGCCAGCAGCTTAGTTGCGGGTATCGGCACTGAAGCTTTCTTT; CDR3aa: CASSLVAGIGTEAFF
len: 17; abundance: .; v_gene: TRBV30; j_gene: TRBJ1-2; d_gene: TRBD1; CDR3nt: TGTGCCTGGAGTGTCCGGACAGGGAAGAGCGATAACTATGGCTACACCTTC; CDR3aa: CAWSVRTGKSDNYGYTF
len: 16; abundance: .; v_gene: TRBV19; j_gene: TRBJ2-1; d_gene: TRBD2; CDR3nt: TGTGCCAGTAGTACAGGACTAGCGGGAAGTACCAATGAGCAGTTCTTC; CDR3aa: CASSTGLAGSTNEQFF
len: 14; abundance: .; v_gene: TRBV7-8; j_gene: TRBJ2-1; d_gene: TRBD2; CDR3nt: TGTGCCAGCAGCTTAGGACTAGCGGGCAATGAGCAGTTCTTC; CDR3aa: CASSLGLAGNEQFF
len: 16; abundance: .; v_gene: TRBV5-1; j_gene: TRBJ2-1; d_gene: .; CDR3nt: TGCGCCAGCAGCTTGGGAGGGTCGAGCTCCTACAATGAGCAGTTCTTC; CDR3aa: CASSLGGSSSYNEQFF
len: 14; abundance: .; v_gene: TRBV11-3; j_gene: TRBJ1-3; d_gene: .; CDR3nt: TGTGCCAGCAGCTTAGATTACTCTGGAAACACCATATATTTT; CDR3aa: CASSLDYSGNTIYF
len: 13; abundance: .; v_gene: TRBV9; j_gene: TRBJ1-4; d_gene: TRBD1; CDR3nt: TGTGCCAGCAGCGCGACAGGGATGGGAAAACTGTTTTTT; CDR3aa: CASSATGMGKLFF
len: 14; abundance: .; v_gene: TRBV21-1; j_gene: TRBJ1-1; d_gene: .; CDR3nt: TGTGCCAGCAGCAAAGGCCAGGGGCTGGCTGAAGCTTTCTTT; CDR3aa: CASSKGQGLAEAFF
len: 13; abundance: once; v_gene: TRBV12-3/TRBV12-4; j_gene: TRBJ1-6; d_gene: .; CDR3nt: TGTGCCAGCAGTCTCGACCTGAGAGGACCCCTCCACTTT; CDR3aa: CASSLDLRGPLHF
len: 14; abundance: .; v_gene: TRBV6-1; j_gene: TRBJ1-1; d_gene: .; CDR3nt: TGTGCCAGCAGGAAAACAGGGCAGAACACTGAAGCTTTCTTT; CDR3aa: CASRKTGQNTEAFF
len: 15; abundance: .; v_gene: TRBV7-3; j_gene: TRBJ2-3; d_gene: TRBD2; CDR3nt: TGTGCCAGCAGCTTATCTAGCGGGCTGTCAGATACGCAGTATTTT; CDR3aa: CASSLSSGLSDTQYF
len: 14; abundance: .; v_gene: TRBV29-1; j_gene: TRBJ2-7; d_gene: .; CDR3nt: TGCAGCGTGGACGCACAGGGGGGGTCCTACGAGCAGTACTTC; CDR3aa: CSVDAQGGSYEQYF
len: 18; abundance: .; v_gene: TRBV7-2; j_gene: TRBJ2-1; d_gene: TRBD1; CDR3nt: TGTGCCAGCAGCTTAGCAGGGACAGGGGCGAGCTCCTACAATGAGCAGTTCTTC; CDR3aa: CASSLAGTGASSYNEQFF
len: 14; abundance: .; v_gene: TRBV5-1; j_gene: TRBJ2-7; d_gene: TRBD1; CDR3nt: TGCGCCAGCAGCCTGAACTACAGGGGCTACGAGCAGTACTTC; CDR3aa: CASSLNYRGYEQYF
len: 12; abundance: .; v_gene: TRBV5-4; j_gene: TRBJ2-7; d_gene: .; CDR3nt: TGTGCCAGGACAGATTCAACCTACGAGCAGTACTTC; CDR3aa: CARTDSTYEQYF
len: 14; abundance: .; v_gene: TRBV4-1; j_gene: TRBJ1-5; d_gene: .; CDR3nt: TGCGCCAGCAGCCTTGGAGGGAGCAATCAGCCCCAGCATTTT; CDR3aa: CASSLGGSNQPQHF
len: 15; abundance: .; v_gene: TRBV5-1; j_gene: TRBJ1-1; d_gene: .; CDR3nt: TGCGCCAGCAGCTTGGAGGGGGGGCCAGGCACTGAAGCTTTCTTT; CDR3aa: CASSLEGGPGTEAFF
len: 11; abundance: few; v_gene: TRBV11-3; j_gene: TRBJ2-7; d_gene: .; CDR3nt: TGTGCCAGCAGCTTAGGGGCTCAGCAGTACTTC; CDR3aa: CASSLGAQQYF
len: 17; abundance: .; v_gene: TRBV10-3; j_gene: TRBJ2-2; d_gene: .; CDR3nt: TGTGCCATCCGCCTTGGGGGCAGAGATGCTAAAGGCGGGGAGCTGTTTTTT; CDR3aa: CAIRLGGRDAKGGELFF
len: 15; abundance: .; v_gene: TRBV11-3; j_gene: TRBJ2-5; d_gene: .; CDR3nt: TGTGCCAGCAGCGCGGGGACCAACCGGCAAGAGACCCAGTACTTC; CDR3aa: CASSAGTNRQETQYF
len: 11; abundance: .; v_gene: TRBV9; j_gene: TRBJ2-3; d_gene: .; CDR3nt: TGTGCCAGCAGCGTAGCGGATACGCAGTATTTT; CDR3aa: CASSVADTQYF
len: 17; abundance: few; v_gene: TRBV6-2/TRBV6-3; j_gene: TRBJ1-3; d_gene: TRBD1; CDR3nt: TGTGCCAGCAGTCATAACCTGGACAGGGACTCTGGAAACACCATATATTTT; CDR3aa: CASSHNLDRDSGNTIYF
len: 15; abundance: .; v_gene: TRBV10-2; j_gene: TRBJ2-2; d_gene: TRBD2; CDR3nt: TGCGCCAGCGGGGAGGGACTGGGGATAGCCGGGGAGCTGTTTTTT; CDR3aa: CASGEGLGIAGELFF
len: 13; abundance: .; v_gene: TRBV23-1; j_gene: TRBJ2-3; d_gene: .; CDR3nt: TGCGCCAGCAGTCAAACCCGCGGGTTCACGCAGTATTTT; CDR3aa: CASSQTRGFTQYF
len: 15; abundance: once; v_gene: TRBV6-6; j_gene: TRBJ1-1; d_gene: TRBD1; CDR3nt: TGTGCCAGCAGTTCAGGACAGGGCGTGAACACTGAAGCTTTCTTT; CDR3aa: CASSSGQGVNTEAFF
len: 16; abundance: .; v_gene: TRBV2; j_gene: TRBJ2-2; d_gene: TRBD2; CDR3nt: TGTGCCAGCAGTGTACTAGCGGGAGGGAGCACCGGGGAGCTGTTTTTT; CDR3aa: CASSVLAGGSTGELFF
len: 15; abundance: .; v_gene: TRBV19; j_gene: TRBJ1-2; d_gene: TRBD1; CDR3nt: TGTGCCAGTAGTATCGCCGGGACAGGGATGTATGGCTACACCTTC; CDR3aa: CASSIAGTGMYGYTF
len: 17; abundance: .; v_gene: TRBV4-1; j_gene: TRBJ1-5; d_gene: .; CDR3nt: TGCGCCAGCAGCCAAGATCGGGGGAGCAAGGGTAATCAGCCCCAGCATTTT; CDR3aa: CASSQDRGSKGNQPQHF
len: 14; abundance: .; v_gene: TRBV18; j_gene: TRBJ1-6; d_gene: .; CDR3nt: TGTGCCAGCTCACCGGCAGGAGGCAATTCACCCCTCCACTTT; CDR3aa: CASSPAGGNSPLHF
len: 14; abundance: .; v_gene: TRBV5-1; j_gene: TRBJ2-7; d_gene: .; CDR3nt: TGCGCCAGCAGCTTGGCGGGGAGCCCCTACGAGCAGTACTTC; CDR3aa: CASSLAGSPYEQYF
len: 17; abundance: .; v_gene: TRBV6-1; j_gene: TRBJ2-3; d_gene: TRBD2; CDR3nt: TGTGCCAGCAGTGAAGAAATAGCGGGGGGGCGTATAGATACGCAGTATTTT; CDR3aa: CASSEEIAGGRIDTQYF
len: 15; abundance: .; v_gene: TRBV11-3; j_gene: TRBJ2-2; d_gene: .; CDR3nt: TGTGCCAGCAGCTTAGTTGGAGGGGTTACCGGGGAGCTGTTTTTT; CDR3aa: CASSLVGGVTGELFF
len: 14; abundance: .; v_gene: TRBV5-1; j_gene: TRBJ2-7; d_gene: TRBD1; CDR3nt: TGCGCCAGCAGCCAGGGACAGGGAGACTACGAGCAGTACTTC; CDR3aa: CASSQGQGDYEQYF
len: 12; abundance: few; v_gene: TRBV12-3/TRBV12-4; j_gene: TRBJ1-2; d_gene: .; CDR3nt: TGTGCCACCCAGACAGATCACTATGGCTACACCTTC; CDR3aa: CATQTDHYGYTF
len: 12; abundance: .; v_gene: TRBV30; j_gene: TRBJ1-1; d_gene: TRBD1; CDR3nt: TGTGCCTGTACGACAGGGGCGGTGAAAGCTTTCTTT; CDR3aa: CACTTGAVKAFF
len: 14; abundance: .; v_gene: TRBV30; j_gene: TRBJ2-4; d_gene: .; CDR3nt: TGTGCCTGGAGTGTACAGACAGGTAGAAACATTCAGTACTTC; CDR3aa: CAWSVQTGRNIQYF
len: 13; abundance: .; v_gene: TRBV6-5; j_gene: TRBJ2-3; d_gene: .; CDR3nt: TGTGCCAGCAGTTACTCTCCGGGGGATACGCAGTATTTT; CDR3aa: CASSYSPGDTQYF